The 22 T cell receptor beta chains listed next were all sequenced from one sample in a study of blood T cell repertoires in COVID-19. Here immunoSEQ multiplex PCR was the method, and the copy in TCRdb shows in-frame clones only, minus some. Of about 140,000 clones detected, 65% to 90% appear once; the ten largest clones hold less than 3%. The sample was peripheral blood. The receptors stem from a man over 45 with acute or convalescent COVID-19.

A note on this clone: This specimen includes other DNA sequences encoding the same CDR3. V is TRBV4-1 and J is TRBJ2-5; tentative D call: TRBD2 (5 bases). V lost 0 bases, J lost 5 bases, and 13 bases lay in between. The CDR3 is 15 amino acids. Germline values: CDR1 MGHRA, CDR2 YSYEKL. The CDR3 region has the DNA TGCGCCAGCAGCCAAGATGGTTTGGCGGGCGAGACCCAGTACTTC. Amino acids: CASSQDGLAGETQYF.

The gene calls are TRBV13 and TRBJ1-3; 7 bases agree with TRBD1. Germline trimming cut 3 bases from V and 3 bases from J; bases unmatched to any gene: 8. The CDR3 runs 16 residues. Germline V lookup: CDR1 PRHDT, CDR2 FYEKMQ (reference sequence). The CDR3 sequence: CASSFRWDRSGNTIYF. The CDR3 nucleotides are TGTGCCAGCAGCTTCCGATGGGACAGAAGTGGAAACACCATATATTTT.

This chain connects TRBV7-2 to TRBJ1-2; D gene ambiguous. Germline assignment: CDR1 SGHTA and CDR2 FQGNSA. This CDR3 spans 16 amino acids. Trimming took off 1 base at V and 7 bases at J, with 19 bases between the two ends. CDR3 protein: CASSLGGQAMTRGYTF. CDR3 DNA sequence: TGTGCCAGCAGCTTAGGAGGGCAGGCGATGACCCGTGGCTACACCTTC.

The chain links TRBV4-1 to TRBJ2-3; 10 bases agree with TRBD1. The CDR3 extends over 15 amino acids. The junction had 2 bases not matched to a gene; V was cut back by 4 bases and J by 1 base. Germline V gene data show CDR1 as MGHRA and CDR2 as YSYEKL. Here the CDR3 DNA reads TGCGCCAGCAGCCGGGGGACAGGGGGCACAGATACGCAGTATTTT. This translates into CASSRGTGGTDTQYF.

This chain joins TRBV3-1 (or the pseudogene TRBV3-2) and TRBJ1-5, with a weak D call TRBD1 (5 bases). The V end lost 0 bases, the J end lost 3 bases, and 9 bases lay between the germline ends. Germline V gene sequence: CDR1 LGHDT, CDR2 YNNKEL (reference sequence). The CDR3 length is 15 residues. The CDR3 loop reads CASSQDAGINQPQHF. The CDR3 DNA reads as TGTGCCAGCAGCCAAGATGCAGGGATCAATCAGCCCCAGCATTTT.

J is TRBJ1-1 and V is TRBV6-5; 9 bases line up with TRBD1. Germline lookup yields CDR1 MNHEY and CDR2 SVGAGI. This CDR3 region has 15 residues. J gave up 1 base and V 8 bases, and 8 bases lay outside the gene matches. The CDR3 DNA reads TGTGCCAGCTCCGGGACAGGGACGTGGAACACTGAAGCTTTCTTT. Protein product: CASSGTGTWNTEAFF.

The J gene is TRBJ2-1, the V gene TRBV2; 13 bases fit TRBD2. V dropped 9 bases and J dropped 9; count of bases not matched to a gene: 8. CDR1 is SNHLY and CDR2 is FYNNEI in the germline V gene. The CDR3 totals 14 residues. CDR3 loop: CARRTSGGDGEQFF. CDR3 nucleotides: TGTGCCAGGCGCACTAGCGGGGGGGACGGTGAGCAGTTCTTC.

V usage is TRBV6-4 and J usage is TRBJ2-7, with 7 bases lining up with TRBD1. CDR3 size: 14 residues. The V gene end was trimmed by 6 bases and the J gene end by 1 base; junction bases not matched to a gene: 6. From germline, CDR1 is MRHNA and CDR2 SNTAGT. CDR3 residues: CASSRHRGSYEQYF. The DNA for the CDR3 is TGTGCCAGCAGCCGACACAGGGGTTCCTACGAGCAGTACTTC.

The CDR3 sequence is CASSLGVGQPNSPLHF. The CDR3 nucleotides are TGTGCCAGCAGCTTGGGGGTTGGACAGCCCAATTCACCCCTCCACTTT. The rearrangement uses TRBV7-8 and TRBJ1-6; possible D gene TRBD1, 6 bases. Germline loops: CDR1 SGHVS, CDR2 FQNEAQ. This CDR3 is 16 amino acids long. Trimming cost V 3 bases and J 7 bases, with 16 bases left between them.

CDR3 sequence reads: CASSPLATGEVASYNEQFF. DNA of the CDR3: TGTGCCAGCTCACCACTGGCCACCGGGGAGGTGGCCTCCTACAATGAGCAGTTCTTC. The rearrangement joins TRBV18 to TRBJ2-1; D may be TRBD2 (6 bases). Germline CDR1 and CDR2: KGHSH and LQKENI. V lost 1 base, J lost 0 bases, and 19 bases lay in between. The CDR3 covers 19 residues.

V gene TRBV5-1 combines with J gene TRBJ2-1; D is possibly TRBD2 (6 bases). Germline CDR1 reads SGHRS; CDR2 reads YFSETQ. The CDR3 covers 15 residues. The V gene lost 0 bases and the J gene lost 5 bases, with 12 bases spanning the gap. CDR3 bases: TGCGCCAGCAGCTTGGGGACGACTAGGCACAATGAGCAGTTCTTC. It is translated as CASSLGTTRHNEQFF.

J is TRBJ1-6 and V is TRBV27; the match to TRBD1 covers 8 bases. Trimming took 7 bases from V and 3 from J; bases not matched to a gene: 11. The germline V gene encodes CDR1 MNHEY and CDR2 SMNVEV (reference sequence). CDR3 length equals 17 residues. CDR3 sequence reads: CASTNLGQGHYNSPLHF. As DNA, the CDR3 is TGTGCCAGCACCAACCTCGGACAGGGCCACTATAATTCACCCCTCCACTTT.

CDR3 coding DNA: TGCAGTGCTCAGAACACTGAAGCTTTCTTT. Translation: CSAQNTEAFF. The chain carries TRBV20-1 and TRBJ1-1, with D unclear. In germline, CDR1 is DFQATT, CDR2 SNEGSKA (reference sequence). The CDR3 extends over 10 amino acids. Trimming cost V 5 bases and J 1 base, with 2 bases left between them.

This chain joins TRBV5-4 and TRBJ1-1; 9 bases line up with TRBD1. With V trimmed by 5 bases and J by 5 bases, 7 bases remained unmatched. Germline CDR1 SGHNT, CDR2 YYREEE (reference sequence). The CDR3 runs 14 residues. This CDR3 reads CASRIQGAGTEAFF. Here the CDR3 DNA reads TGTGCCAGCAGAATACAGGGGGCTGGGACTGAAGCTTTCTTT. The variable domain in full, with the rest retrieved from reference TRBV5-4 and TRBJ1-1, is ETGVTQSPTHLIKTRGQQVTLRCSSQSGHNTVSWYQQALGQGPQFIFQYYREEENGRGNFPPRFSGLQFPNYSSELNVNALELDDSALYLCASRIQGAGTEAFFGQGTRLTVV.

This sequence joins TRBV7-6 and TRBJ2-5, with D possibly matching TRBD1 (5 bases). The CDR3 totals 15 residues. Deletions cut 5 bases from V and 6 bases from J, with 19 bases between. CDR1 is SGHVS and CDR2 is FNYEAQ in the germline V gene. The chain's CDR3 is CASSPRAGQGKTQYF. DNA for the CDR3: TGTGCCAGCAGCCCTAGGGCCGGGCAGGGAAAGACCCAGTACTTC. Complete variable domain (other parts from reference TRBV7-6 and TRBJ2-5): GAGVSQSPRYKVTKRGQDVALRCDPISGHVSLYWYRQALGQGPEFLTYFNYEAQQDKSGLPNDRFSAERPEGSISTLTIQRTEQRDSAMYRCASSPRAGQGKTQYFGPGTRLLVL.

CDR3 DNA sequence: TGTGCCAGCAGCGTTAAAGCGGGAGGTTACGAGCAGTACTTC. Translation: CASSVKAGGYEQYF. The chain combines TRBV9 with TRBJ2-7; 9 bases match TRBD2. Trimming cost V 2 bases and J 4 bases; bases outside gene matches: 4. The CDR3 extends over 14 amino acids. Germline assignment: CDR1 SGDLS and CDR2 YYNGEE.

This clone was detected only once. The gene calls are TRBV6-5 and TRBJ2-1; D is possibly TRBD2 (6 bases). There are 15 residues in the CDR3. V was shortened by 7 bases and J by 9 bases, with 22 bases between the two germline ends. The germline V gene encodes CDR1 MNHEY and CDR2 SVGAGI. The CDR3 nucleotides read TGTGCCAGCACGCCCCCCGTACTAGCTACCACTGAGCAGTTCTTC. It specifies CASTPPVLATTEQFF.

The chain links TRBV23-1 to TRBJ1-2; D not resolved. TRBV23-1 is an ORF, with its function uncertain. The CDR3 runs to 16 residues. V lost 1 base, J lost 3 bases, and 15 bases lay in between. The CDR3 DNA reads TGCGCCAGCAGTCAATGGGCGGGAGCCAACTACTATGGCTACACCTTC. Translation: CASSQWAGANYYGYTF.

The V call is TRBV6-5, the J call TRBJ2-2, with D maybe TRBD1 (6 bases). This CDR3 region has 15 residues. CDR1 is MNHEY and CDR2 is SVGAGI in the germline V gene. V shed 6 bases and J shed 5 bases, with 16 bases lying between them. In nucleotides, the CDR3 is TGTGCCAGCAGCCAACCCGGGACACCGACCGGGGAGCTGTTTTTT. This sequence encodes CASSQPGTPTGELFF.

CDR3 sequence reads: CASSMFRGPGNTIYF. The CDR3 DNA sequence: TGTGCCAGTAGTATGTTCAGGGGGCCTGGAAACACCATATATTTT. The rearrangement links TRBV19 to TRBJ1-3; 8 bases fit TRBD1. This CDR3 is 15 amino acids long. Losses at the gene ends were 3 bases for V and 2 bases for J; bases not matched to a gene: 3. Germline V CDR1 and CDR2: LNHDA, SQIVND (reference sequence).

CDR3 nucleotides: TGTGCCAGCAGTCGGAGACAGGATAATTCACCCCTCCACTTT. Translated, it gives CASSRRQDNSPLHF. The chain joins TRBV7-8 to TRBJ1-6; TRBD1 might be the D (6 bases). The CDR3 runs 14 residues. Trimming took 6 bases from V and 5 from J, leaving 11 bases between them. Germline V gene lookup returns CDR1 SGHVS and CDR2 FQNEAQ.

CDR3 region: CASSWGQSSGNTIYF. The DNA for the CDR3 is TGTGCCAGCAGCTGGGGCCAGAGCTCTGGAAACACCATATATTTT. This sequence joins TRBV13 and TRBJ1-3, with a weak D call TRBD1 (5 bases). The length of the CDR3 is 15 residues. Germline CDR1 is PRHDT and CDR2 is FYEKMQ (reference sequence). V dropped 4 bases and J dropped 0 bases, with 10 bases sitting between them.